This is a list of T cell receptor beta chains from one sample in a study of shared clonotypes between healthy human individuals. Profiled with immunoSEQ multiplex PCR; TCRdb holds only in-frame clones, not every one. The sample carries 2 million or so clones, about 95% recorded once. Sequencing was done on a sample of naive CD8+ T cells sorted from blood. The receptors come from a man in his late teens or twenties in good health. CDR3s include the opening cysteine and the closing phenylalanine or tryptophan. Each record gives: V gene, clone size, J gene, D gene, CDR3 protein, CDR3 DNA. D genes are given only for firm matches. The listing skips clone size in some rows; elsewhere it reads once, few, many or a size class.

TRBV9	.	TRBJ2-3	.	CASSVGVNTQYF	TGTGCCAGCAGCGTAGGGGTGAATACGCAGTATTTT
TRBV7-2	.	TRBJ1-5	TRBD1	CASSSDTGVNQPQHF	TGTGCCAGCAGCTCCGATACAGGGGTAAATCAGCCCCAGCATTTT
TRBV25-1	.	TRBJ2-3	TRBD2	CASSERTSGNPTDTQYF	TGTGCCAGCAGTGAAAGGACTAGCGGAAACCCCACAGATACGCAGTATTTT
TRBV7-7	.	TRBJ2-7	.	CASSLEGTPGTLTPEQYF	TGTGCTAGCAGCTTAGAAGGGACTCCGGGCACTCTAACTCCGGAGCAGTACTTC
TRBV11-2	.	TRBJ2-1	TRBD2	CASRVAGEQFF	TGTGCCAGCAGGGTAGCGGGGGAGCAGTTCTTC
TRBV27	.	TRBJ1-2	.	CASSLSSGNGYTF	TGTGCCAGCAGTTTATCGTCAGGGAATGGCTACACCTTC
TRBV9	.	TRBJ2-3	TRBD2	CASSLTGGLTDTQYF	TGTGCCAGCAGCCTTACGGGGGGGCTCACAGATACGCAGTATTTT
TRBV30	.	TRBJ2-1	TRBD2	CAWGHHRDYLNNEQFF	TGTGCCTGGGGCCACCACCGGGACTACCTTAACAATGAGCAGTTCTTC
TRBV27	.	TRBJ1-5	.	CASSLTITPGQPQHF	TGTGCCAGCAGTCTCACGATCACTCCAGGCCAGCCCCAGCATTTT
TRBV4-2	.	TRBJ2-7	TRBD1	CASSQAEGAPIEYEQYF	TGTGCCAGCAGCCAAGCAGAGGGGGCACCAATTGAATACGAGCAGTACTTC
TRBV4-2	.	TRBJ2-7	.	CASSQDRRPTGKQYF	TGTGCCAGCAGCCAAGATCGACGACCCACGGGGAAGCAGTACTTC
TRBV6-1	.	TRBJ1-2	.	CASSEGTDPNYGYTF	TGTGCCAGCAGTGAAGGAACAGATCCTAACTATGGCTACACCTTC
TRBV5-6	.	TRBJ2-2	.	CASSFGGPGELFF	TGTGCCAGCAGCTTCGGGGGGCCCGGGGAGCTGTTTTTT
TRBV6-5	.	TRBJ2-5	TRBD1	CASSYPGQGLGETQYF	TGTGCCAGCAGTTACCCTGGACAGGGGTTGGGGGAGACCCAGTACTTC
TRBV4-1	.	TRBJ2-5	TRBD2	CASSQEAIAGTYQETQYF	TGCGCCAGCAGCCAAGAAGCCATAGCGGGGACGTACCAAGAGACCCAGTACTTC
TRBV11-2	.	TRBJ2-5	.	CASSLEAGNRETQYF	TGTGCCAGCAGCTTAGAGGCAGGGAATAGAGAGACCCAGTACTTC
TRBV19	.	TRBJ1-5	.	CASSIDGDGNQPQHF	TGTGCCAGTAGTATAGACGGCGACGGCAATCAGCCCCAGCATTTT
TRBV15	.	TRBJ2-5	.	CATSRPQGTKETQYF	TGTGCCACCAGCAGACCCCAGGGGACCAAAGAGACCCAGTACTTC
TRBV6-6	.	TRBJ2-7	.	CASTDDDRTYEQYF	TGTGCCAGCACGGATGACGACCGCACCTACGAGCAGTACTTC
TRBV2	.	TRBJ2-5	.	CATRETQYF	TGTGCCACCCGGGAGACCCAGTACTTC
TRBV5-1	once	TRBJ1-1	.	CASSLGVNTEAFF	TGCGCCAGCAGCTTGGGCGTGAACACTGAAGCTTTCTTT
TRBV27	.	TRBJ1-1	.	CASSPANPSVGAFF	TGTGCCAGCAGCCCAGCCAACCCCTCTGTAGGAGCTTTCTTT
TRBV4-1	.	TRBJ1-1	TRBD1	CASSQDRTGGSEAFF	TGCGCCAGCAGCCAAGATCGGACAGGGGGCAGCGAAGCTTTCTTT
TRBV29-1	.	TRBJ2-7	.	CSVGQDSYEQYF	TGCAGCGTTGGACAGGACTCCTACGAGCAGTACTTC
TRBV4-3	.	TRBJ1-1	.	CASSQDQTGNTEAFF	TGCGCCAGCAGCCAAGATCAAACAGGGAACACTGAAGCTTTCTTT
TRBV11-2	.	TRBJ1-4	.	CASSLEWTANEKLFF	TGTGCCAGCAGCTTAGAGTGGACGGCTAATGAAAAACTGTTTTTT
TRBV18	.	TRBJ2-3	.	CASSPPGLLYTDTQYF	TGTGCCAGCTCACCCCCAGGGTTGCTGTACACAGATACGCAGTATTTT
TRBV14	.	TRBJ2-7	.	CASSLGGGHEQYF	TGTGCCAGCAGCCTTGGGGGGGGCCACGAGCAGTACTTC
TRBV19	.	TRBJ2-7	TRBD2	CASSMISGSGSYEQYF	TGTGCCAGTAGTATGATTAGCGGGTCCGGCTCCTACGAGCAGTACTTC
TRBV7-9	once	TRBJ1-4	.	CASSQYPDALNEKLFF	TGTGCCAGCAGCCAATACCCGGACGCCCTAAATGAAAAACTGTTTTTT
TRBV5-1	few	TRBJ1-4	.	CASTNGHSNNEKLFF	TGCGCCAGCACAAACGGACACAGCAATAATGAAAAACTGTTTTTT
TRBV5-6	.	TRBJ1-1	.	CASSLPGLLETNTEAFF	TGTGCCAGCAGCTTGCCCGGGCTCTTAGAGACAAACACTGAAGCTTTCTTT
TRBV6-5	.	TRBJ2-6	.	CASSYWGVSGANVLTF	TGTGCCAGCAGTTACTGGGGGGTCTCTGGGGCCAACGTCCTGACTTTC
TRBV27	.	TRBJ2-1	TRBD2	CASSLWGTSGSHEQFF	TGTGCCAGCAGTCTCTGGGGCACTAGCGGGAGCCATGAGCAGTTCTTC
TRBV7-9	.	TRBJ2-7	TRBD2	CASSFPTSGGALAYEQYF	TGTGCCAGCAGCTTTCCGACTAGCGGGGGAGCGCTCGCCTACGAGCAGTACTTC
TRBV2	.	TRBJ2-5	.	CASSGPGEETQYF	TGTGCCAGCAGTGGGCCAGGGGAAGAGACCCAGTACTTC
TRBV27	.	TRBJ2-7	.	CASSGGDEQYF	TGTGCCAGCAGCGGCGGGGACGAGCAGTACTTC
TRBV6-6	.	TRBJ2-2	.	CASTHGEGGELFF	TGTGCCAGCACCCACGGTGAAGGCGGGGAGCTGTTTTTT
TRBV11-2	.	TRBJ1-1	.	CASSTTLTEAFF	TGTGCCAGCAGCACCACACTAACTGAAGCTTTCTTT
TRBV10-3	.	TRBJ2-6	.	CATGAGGNSGANVLTF	TGTGCCACGGGGGCAGGGGGTAACTCTGGGGCCAACGTCCTGACTTTC
TRBV6-6	.	TRBJ2-5	TRBD2	CASSSPSGERGETQYF	TGTGCCAGCTCCTCCCCTAGCGGGGAGCGCGGAGAGACCCAGTACTTC
TRBV7-2	.	TRBJ2-7	.	CASSLATLFYEQYF	TGTGCCAGCAGCTTAGCTACACTGTTCTACGAGCAGTACTTC
TRBV7-2	.	TRBJ2-7	.	CASSLTGQTYEQYF	TGTGCCAGCAGCTTAACAGGGCAAACCTACGAGCAGTACTTC
TRBV7-9	.	TRBJ2-6	.	CASTSGANVLTF	TGTGCCAGTACATCTGGGGCCAACGTCCTGACTTTC